One sample yielded the 9 T cell receptor beta chains listed below, sequenced in a study of shared clonotypes between healthy human individuals (dated by TCRdb to 2020 to 2022). The library came from the immunoSEQ multiplex PCR assay. TCRdb mirrors the immuneACCESS table, restricted to in-frame sequences. Some clones are absent from its copies; in checked studies, under half trace to an unresolved V gene, and the reason for the others is unknown. This sample comprises fewer than 3 million clones, about 90% of them detected only once. 0.37% of the sample lies in the top ten. Sequenced input: naive CD4+ T cells from PBMCs. The label giving this sample's cell subset or site can be read as: CD45RA+ positively selected. These receptors were obtained from a man aged 18 to 30 in good health. Some clones in this sample may be carry-over from other donors' samples.

The chain uses TRBV7-9 and TRBJ1-2; a weak D match, TRBD1 (6 bases). CDR1 SEHNR and CDR2 FQNEAQ come from the germline V gene (reference sequence). The CDR3 consists of 16 residues. Deletions cut 2 bases from V and 8 bases from J, with 21 bases between. The CDR3 is CASSLSGGGPLWGYTF. For the CDR3, the DNA is TGTGCCAGCAGCTTATCAGGAGGGGGTCCCCTCTGGGGCTACACCTTC.

The rearrangement uses TRBV15 and TRBJ2-5; TRBD1 aligns across 11 bases. This CDR3 spans 18 amino acids. The V and J ends lost 1 base and 3 bases, in that order; junction bases with no gene match: 10. Germline lookup yields CDR1 LNHNV and CDR2 YYDKDF (reference sequence). The CDR3 protein is CATSRARDRGFGKETQYF. The CDR3 DNA follows: TGTGCCACCAGCAGAGCCCGGGACAGGGGGTTTGGAAAAGAGACCCAGTACTTC.

Comments on this clone: The sample holds other DNA sequences that translate to the same CDR3. The CDR3 loop is CASSRGTGGGDTQYF. In DNA, the CDR3 is TGTGCCAGCAGTCGCGGGACAGGGGGTGGTGATACGCAGTATTTT. The chain is built from TRBV6-5 and TRBJ2-3; 11 bases are a match to TRBD1. Germline V CDR1 and CDR2: MNHEY, SVGAGI. V was pared by 5 bases and J by 6 bases, with 7 bases of the junction left unmatched. The CDR3 runs to 15 residues.

On this clone: The sample has other DNA sequences that encode this CDR3 too. The DNA for the CDR3 is TGTGCCAGCAGTGTCGGAAACACCATATATTTT. Translated, it gives CASSVGNTIYF. The chain is built from TRBV28 and TRBJ1-3; no reliable D call. This CDR3 is built from 11 residues. Germline CDR1 reads MDHEN; CDR2 reads SYDVKM. V was shortened by 5 bases and J by 4 bases, with 3 bases between the two germline ends.

This chain uses TRBV28 with TRBJ2-3; D might be TRBD1 (5 bases). Germline CDR1 reads MDHEN; CDR2 reads SYDVKM. Trimming left V 4 bases short and J 0 bases short, with 11 bases between. CDR3 size: 15 residues. The CDR3 sequence: CASSSRVDSTDTQYF. The CDR3 nucleotides read TGTGCCAGCAGTTCCAGGGTAGACAGCACAGATACGCAGTATTTT.

The chain carries TRBV29-1 and TRBJ2-7, with D perhaps matching TRBD1 (6 bases). The CDR3 runs to 12 residues. Trimming took 8 bases from V and 1 from J, leaving 12 bases between them. Germline CDR1 SQVTM, CDR2 ANQGSEA. The CDR3 loop is CSIYRESYEQYF. For the CDR3, the DNA is TGCAGCATTTACAGGGAATCCTACGAGCAGTACTTC.

The V and J genes are TRBV5-5 and TRBJ2-2; D gene ambiguous. V lost 1 base and J lost 5, with 9 bases in between. The CDR3 runs to 14 residues. CDR1 SGHKS and CDR2 YYEKEE come from the germline V gene (reference sequence). CDR3 protein: CASSLYQETGELFF. The CDR3 DNA is TGTGCCAGCAGCTTGTATCAGGAGACCGGGGAGCTGTTTTTT. Full variable domain (rest looked up from reference TRBV5-5 and TRBJ2-2): DAGVTQSPTHLIKTRGQQVTLRCSPISGHKSVSWYQQVLGQGPQFIFQYYEKEERGRGNFPDRFSARQFPNYSSELNVNALLLGDSALYLCASSLYQETGELFFGEGSRLTVL.

The chain employs TRBV9 and TRBJ2-2, with TRBD2 identical over 9 bases. J lost 5 bases, V lost 1 base, and 9 bases had no gene match. There are 17 residues in the CDR3. The V gene's germline CDR1 is SGDLS and CDR2 YYNGEE. The CDR3 reads CASSVFSGSPGTGELFF. The CDR3 nucleotides are TGTGCCAGCAGCGTATTTAGCGGGAGCCCCGGGACCGGGGAGCTGTTTTTT.

The chain employs TRBV6-1 and TRBJ2-3; 7 bases align to TRBD1. The CDR3 contains 16 residues. J gave up 3 bases and V 3 bases, and 9 bases lay outside the gene matches. Germline assignment: CDR1 MNHNS and CDR2 SASEGT. The CDR3 DNA follows: TGTGCCAGCAGTGACAAAAGACAGGGATGGACAGATACGCAGTATTTT. Translated: CASSDKRQGWTDTQYF.